Shown below are 32 T cell receptor beta chains from a single sample sequenced in a study of shared clonotypes between healthy human individuals. Sequencing used immunoSEQ multiplex PCR; TCRdb keeps in-frame clones, though not all of them. The table has about 2.2 million clones, 80% to 95% seen once. As defined, naive CD8 cells were CD45RO-negative and positively selected for CCR7, with terminally differentiated effector memory CD45RA+ cells excluded. The sequencing sample was made of naive CD8+ T cells from PBMCs. All receptors derive from a man between 18 and 29 years old in good health. Some clones in this sample may be carry-over from other donors' samples.

V is TRBV29-1 and J is TRBJ2-2; D unclear. The germline gives CDR1 SQVTM, CDR2 ANQGSEA. The CDR3 has 11 amino acids. Trimming pared 4 bases from V and 8 bases from J, leaving 8 bases between. The CDR3: CSVGDLGELFF. The CDR3 DNA reads as TGCAGCGTTGGGGATCTGGGGGAGCTGTTTTTT.

The V and J genes are TRBV15 and TRBJ2-3; 9 nucleotides align to TRBD1. This CDR3 spans 17 amino acids. The V segment lost 0 bases and the J segment 6 bases; nucleotides outside the gene matches: 10. Per germline, CDR1 LNHNV and CDR2 YYDKDF (reference sequence). CDR3 residues: CATSRERPGQGLDTQYF. CDR3 in DNA: TGTGCCACCAGCAGAGAGAGGCCGGGACAGGGTTTGGATACGCAGTATTTT.

The chain employs TRBV5-1 and TRBJ2-7; D tentatively fits TRBD1 or TRBD2 (6 bases each). This CDR3 comprises 15 residues. CDR1 and CDR2 from the germline V gene are SGHRS and YFSETQ. V shed 5 bases and J shed 7 bases, with 22 bases lying between them. For the CDR3, the DNA is TGCGCCAGCAGGGGGGGCTCGTCGGACGCGAGGGAGCAGTACTTC. Translating it yields CASRGGSSDAREQYF.

This chain links TRBV10-3 with TRBJ2-3, with 10 bases fitting TRBD2. There are 16 residues in the CDR3. With V trimmed by 2 bases and J by 3 bases, 5 bases remained unmatched. Germline CDR1 is ENHRY and CDR2 is SYGVKD. The CDR3 DNA sequence: TGTGCCATCAGTGAGCCATTAGCGGGAGGAACAGATACGCAGTATTTT. Translated: CAISEPLAGGTDTQYF.

The chain uses TRBV6-1 and TRBJ2-2; D possibly corresponds to TRBD1 (6 bases). Trimming removed 3 bases at V and 0 bases at J, with 17 bases between. Germline V gene sequence: CDR1 MNHNS, CDR2 SASEGT. The CDR3 spans 18 residues. The CDR3 DNA follows: TGTGCCAGCAGTGATCCTCGCCTTGGGACAACGAACACCGGGGAGCTGTTTTTT. Its translation is CASSDPRLGTTNTGELFF.

The chain joins TRBV27 to TRBJ1-6; D possibly corresponds to TRBD1 (5 bases). Germline CDR1 reads MNHEY; CDR2 reads SMNVEV (reference sequence). V lost 4 bases and J lost 8, with 12 bases in between. The CDR3 consists of 14 residues. CDR3 in amino acids: CASSSRLRDSPLHF. CDR3 nucleotides: TGTGCCAGCAGTTCTCGACTCAGGGATTCACCCCTCCACTTT.

This chain links TRBV19 with TRBJ2-5; D perhaps matches TRBD2 (6 bases). The CDR3 covers 17 residues. Deletions cut 5 bases from V and 1 base from J, with 20 bases between. Germline-derived CDR1 and CDR2 are LNHDA and SQIVND (reference sequence). The CDR3 region is CASSSSEGLPIQETQYF. CDR3 bases: TGTGCCAGTAGTTCGAGCGAGGGACTTCCCATCCAAGAGACCCAGTACTTC.

V is TRBV7-2 and J is TRBJ2-7; a possible D gene is TRBD2 (5 bases). Looked up from germline, CDR1 is SGHTA and CDR2 is FQGNSA. With 8 bases removed from V and 4 bases from J, the gap between germline ends came to 15 bases. There are 13 residues in the CDR3. The CDR3 nucleotides are TGTGCCAGCGGCCCTGGTCGAGGGTACGAGCAGTACTTC. Protein sequence: CASGPGRGYEQYF.

V and J are TRBV7-9 and TRBJ1-2, with a tentative D call TRBD1 (5 bases). The V end was cut by 1 base, the J end by 11 bases, with 20 bases between. The CDR3 extends over 15 amino acids. CDR1 and CDR2 from the germline V gene are SEHNR and FQNEAQ (reference sequence). The CDR3 bases are TGTGCCAGCAGCTTAGAGGGGCCGGCTACTAACAGGTACACCTTC. Translating it yields CASSLEGPATNRYTF.

The CDR3 DNA sequence: TGTGCCAGCAGCACTAGCGCTTATGGGGACAATGAGCAGTTCTTC. Translated: CASSTSAYGDNEQFF. The V call is TRBV7-9, the J call TRBJ2-1, with 7 bases identical to TRBD2. V lost 5 bases and J lost 5; bases outside the gene matches: 9. Germline V gives CDR1 SEHNR, CDR2 FQNEAQ (reference sequence). CDR3 length equals 15 residues.

CDR3 bases: TGTGCCAGCAGCTTAGGGCACCCTTCTAACTATGGCTACACCTTC. This sequence encodes CASSLGHPSNYGYTF. The genes are TRBV7-9 and TRBJ1-2; D uncertain. Germline loops: CDR1 SEHNR, CDR2 FQNEAQ (reference sequence). Trimming took off 1 base at V and 0 bases at J, with 9 bases between the two ends. The CDR3 loop spans 15 amino acids.

The chain carries TRBV4-2 and TRBJ2-7; D unresolved. The germline V and J ends were trimmed by 8 bases and 6 bases, with 14 bases remaining between them. Germline V gene data show CDR1 as LGHNA and CDR2 as YNFKEQ. This CDR3 is 12 amino acids long. The CDR3 here is CASVGGQGEQYF. For the CDR3, the DNA is TGTGCCAGCGTAGGTGGGCAAGGCGAGCAGTACTTC.

A remark on this clone: This CDR3 is also generated by other DNA sequences in the sample. The rearrangement links TRBV5-1 to TRBJ2-1; a possible D gene is TRBD2 (6 bases). Germline lookup yields CDR1 SGHRS and CDR2 YFSETQ. Trimming took 0 bases from V and 8 from J, leaving 6 bases between them. The CDR3 runs 12 residues. The CDR3 sequence is CASSLAGDEQFF. The CDR3 DNA is TGCGCCAGCAGCTTGGCGGGGGATGAGCAGTTCTTC. The variable domain in full, completed from reference TRBV5-1 and TRBJ2-1, reads KAGVTQTPRYLIKTRGQQVTLSCSPISGHRSVSWYQQTPGQGLQFLFEYFSETQRNKGNFPGRFSGRQFSNSRSEMNVSTLELGDSALYLCASSLAGDEQFFGPGTRLTVL.

This clone was observed a single time. The rearrangement uses TRBV19 and TRBJ1-2; no firm D call. The CDR3 totals 14 residues. V lost 1 base and J 0 bases, leaving 6 bases between the germline ends. Per the germline V gene, CDR1 is LNHDA and CDR2 is SQIVND (reference sequence). CDR3 nucleotides: TGTGCCAGTAGTATAGGGGGATCTAACTATGGCTACACCTTC. It encodes CASSIGGSNYGYTF. The whole variable domain, remainder taken from reference TRBV19 and TRBJ1-2, is DGGITQSPKYLFRKEGQNVTLSCEQNLNHDAMYWYRQDPGQGLRLIYYSQIVNDFQKGDIAEGYSVSREKKESFPLTVTSAQKNPTAFYLCASSIGGSNYGYTFGSGTRLTVV.

The genes are TRBV30 and TRBJ1-1; no reliable D call. The CDR3 is made up of 14 amino acids. V was shortened by 2 bases and J by 5 bases, with 15 bases between the two germline ends. Germline lookup yields CDR1 GTSNPN and CDR2 SVGIG (reference sequence). The CDR3 DNA reads TGTGCCTGGAGTCTTACCACGTTTTCTACTGAAGCTTTCTTT. Translated, it gives CAWSLTTFSTEAFF.

The J gene is TRBJ1-1, the V gene TRBV15; no firm D call. CDR3 length: 16 amino acids. Trimming left V 0 bases short and J 0 bases short, with 11 bases between. Germline CDR1 is LNHNV and CDR2 is YYDKDF (reference sequence). The CDR3 region has the DNA TGTGCCACCAGCAGAGATCTGGGCAGCATGAACACTGAAGCTTTCTTT. Translation gives CATSRDLGSMNTEAFF.

CDR3: CASSELDRGPDGELFF. CDR3 nucleotides: TGTGCCAGCAGTGAATTGGACAGGGGGCCCGACGGGGAGCTGTTTTTT. This chain links TRBV6-1 with TRBJ2-2; 11 nucleotides agree with TRBD1. The V gene's germline CDR1 is MNHNS and CDR2 SASEGT. This CDR3 region has 16 residues. V lost 2 bases to trimming and J lost 7 bases; unmatched junction nucleotides: 6.

The gene calls are TRBV7-9 and TRBJ2-7; 7 bases map to TRBD1. CDR1 and CDR2 from the germline V gene are SEHNR and FQNEAQ (reference sequence). J lost 3 bases, V lost 5 bases, and 7 bases had no gene match. CDR3 length equals 14 residues. The CDR3 nucleotides read TGTGCCAGCAGCCTGACGGGACAGCTCTACGAGCAGTACTTC. Protein product: CASSLTGQLYEQYF.

The table lists this clone with a count of one. V usage is TRBV4-2 and J usage is TRBJ2-7; TRBD1 might be the D (6 bases). Trimming stripped 0 bases from V and 2 bases from J, with 17 bases between. The V gene's germline CDR1 is LGHNA and CDR2 YNFKEQ. This CDR3 is built from 17 residues. Written as DNA, the CDR3 is TGTGCCAGCAGCCAAGACAGGGGACCACAAGGAGCCTACGAGCAGTACTTC. Translated, it gives CASSQDRGPQGAYEQYF.

A remark on this clone: The same CDR3 also results from other DNA sequences found in this sample. The rearrangement links TRBV7-9 to TRBJ2-3; D gene unclear. Germline V gene sequence: CDR1 SEHNR, CDR2 FQNEAQ (reference sequence). V lost 0 bases and J 3 bases, leaving 7 bases between the germline ends. The CDR3 has 14 amino acids. This chain's CDR3 is CASSLAGITDTQYF. In DNA, the CDR3 is TGTGCCAGCAGCTTAGCGGGAATTACAGATACGCAGTATTTT.

V gene TRBV7-9 combines with J gene TRBJ2-7; TRBD2 matches at 9 bases. The length of the CDR3 is 16 residues. CDR1 is SEHNR and CDR2 is FQNEAQ in the germline V gene (reference sequence). V shed 7 bases, J shed 6 bases, and the junction held 16 bases outside the gene matches. The CDR3 DNA is TGTGCCAGCACCCCTGAGGGGGGCGGGAGGGCGGGCGAGCAGTACTTC. This gives the protein CASTPEGGGRAGEQYF.

The CDR3 loop is CASSWGQNGNEQFF. CDR3 in DNA: TGTGCCAGCAGCTGGGGACAGAATGGAAATGAGCAGTTCTTC. The chain uses TRBV5-6 and TRBJ2-1; 7 bases are a match to TRBD1. CDR1 SGHDT and CDR2 YYEEEE come from the germline V gene. The CDR3 has 14 residues. The V and J ends lost 3 bases and 7 bases, in that order; junction bases with no gene match: 7.

The rearrangement links TRBV5-4 to TRBJ2-7; D may be TRBD2 (6 bases). The CDR3 is made up of 14 amino acids. Germline lookup yields CDR1 SGHNT and CDR2 YYREEE (reference sequence). The V gene lost 4 bases and the J gene lost 5 bases, with 16 bases spanning the gap. CDR3 protein: CASSPAGRADEQYF. CDR3 bases: TGTGCCAGCAGCCCCGCCGGGAGAGCCGACGAGCAGTACTTC.

This chain links TRBV7-9 with TRBJ2-1; D unclear. This CDR3 has 14 amino acids. V lost 4 bases to trimming and J lost 10 bases, with 17 bases between them. Germline V gives CDR1 SEHNR, CDR2 FQNEAQ (reference sequence). CDR3 DNA: TGTGCCAGCAGCTCGCAAGGTGGATTCTGGGAGCAGTTCTTC. Its protein product is CASSSQGGFWEQFF.

This chain joins TRBV6-5 and TRBJ2-7; possible D gene TRBD2, 5 bases. Germline values: CDR1 MNHEY, CDR2 SVGAGI. V was trimmed by 7 bases and J by 3 bases, leaving 13 bases between them. The CDR3 runs 13 residues. The CDR3: CASTRGPIYEQYF. In DNA, the CDR3 is TGTGCCAGCACCCGCGGGCCGATCTACGAGCAGTACTTC.

The chain has TRBV4-3 and TRBJ2-1; 12 nucleotides match TRBD2. This CDR3 is built from 16 residues. From germline, CDR1 is LGHNA and CDR2 YSLEER. Trimming at V came to 1 base and at J to 7 bases, leaving 5 bases not matched to a gene. CDR3 amino acids: CASSQGKTSGRNEQFF. DNA for the CDR3: TGCGCCAGCAGCCAAGGAAAGACTAGCGGGAGAAATGAGCAGTTCTTC.

The V gene is TRBV18, the J gene TRBJ2-7; D perhaps matches TRBD2 (5 bases). CDR3 size: 17 residues. In germline, CDR1 is KGHSH, CDR2 LQKENI. Trimming removed 4 bases from V and 3 bases from J, with 22 bases in between. CDR3 DNA sequence: TGTGCCAGCTCACACGGCGGGCTAGCCCAGCCGAACTACGAGCAGTACTTC. Its protein product is CASSHGGLAQPNYEQYF. The full variable domain, rest sourced from reference TRBV18 and TRBJ2-7, is NAGVMQNPRHLVRRRGQEARLRCSPMKGHSHVYWYRQLPEEGLKFMVYLQKENIIDESGMPKERFSAEFPKEGPSILRIQQVVRGDSAAYFCASSHGGLAQPNYEQYFGPGTRLTVT.

The rearrangement joins TRBV6-5 to TRBJ1-2, with D unclear. CDR1 and CDR2 (germline): MNHEY, SVGAGI. This CDR3 contains 16 residues. Trimming pared 2 bases from V and 2 bases from J, leaving 15 bases between. The CDR3 loop is CASSYEITGRNYGYTF. The CDR3 nucleotides read TGTGCCAGCAGTTACGAAATCACCGGGAGAAACTATGGCTACACCTTC.

The chain uses TRBV28 and TRBJ1-5; no clear D. Germline assignment: CDR1 MDHEN and CDR2 SYDVKM. The V gene lost 5 bases and the J gene lost 5 bases, with 19 bases spanning the gap. This CDR3 spans 16 amino acids. CDR3 protein: CASSLSPGRGDQPQHF. The DNA of the CDR3 is TGTGCCAGCAGTCTAAGCCCTGGCCGCGGGGATCAGCCCCAGCATTTT. The variable domain in full, with the rest retrieved from reference TRBV28 and TRBJ1-5, is DVKVTQSSRYLVKRTGEKVFLECVQDMDHENMFWYRQDPGLGLRLIYFSYDVKMKEKGDIPEGYSVSREKKERFSLILESASTNQTSMYLCASSLSPGRGDQPQHFGDGTRLSIL.

The rearrangement joins TRBV4-1 to TRBJ2-1, with 8 bases matching TRBD1. The CDR3 spans 15 residues. After removal of 4 bases from V and 5 bases from J, the junction contained 7 bases not matched to a gene. Germline V lookup: CDR1 MGHRA, CDR2 YSYEKL. The CDR3 sequence is CASSLIWTGNNEQFF. As DNA, the CDR3 is TGCGCCAGCAGCCTTATATGGACAGGGAACAATGAGCAGTTCTTC.

The CDR3, as DNA: TGTGCCAGCAGTAGGGCCGGGACATCCTCTGGCGAGCAGTACTTC. This encodes CASSRAGTSSGEQYF. The V and J genes are TRBV9 and TRBJ2-7; D might be TRBD1 (6 bases). The CDR3 sequence is 15 residues long. The germline V and J ends were trimmed by 5 bases and 6 bases, with 21 bases remaining between them. Germline V gene data show CDR1 as SGDLS and CDR2 as YYNGEE. The full variable domain, rest sourced from reference TRBV9 and TRBJ2-7, is DSGVTQTPKHLITATGQRVTLRCSPRSGDLSVYWYQQSLDQGLQFLIQYYNGEERAKGNILERFSAQQFPDLHSELNLSSLELGDSALYFCASSRAGTSSGEQYFGPGTRLTVT.

The chain recombines TRBV7-9 with TRBJ1-5; tentatively, D is TRBD1 (6 bases). The CDR3 extends over 17 amino acids. V dropped 4 bases and J dropped 1 base, with 17 bases sitting between them. Germline V gene data show CDR1 as SEHNR and CDR2 as FQNEAQ (reference sequence). CDR3 DNA: TGTGCCAGCAGCTCCCCTCGTGGGGGCGGGAGCAATCAGCCCCAGCATTTT. Encoded protein: CASSSPRGGGSNQPQHF.